One T cell receptor (beta chain) is described in this entry. The antigen is unknown. This sample is part of a study of beta chain features in type 1 diabetes. Findings of the study overall: There was a moderate but significant shortening of TCRB CDR3s in all four CD4+ subsets of Type 1 diabetes patients.

Reverse transcribing all isolated RNA meant expressed TCRB transcripts were sequenced. Using immunoSEQ multiplex PCR, the repertoire was profiled, and TCRdb retains in-frame clones only, with some absent. The table records hundreds of thousands of clones, roughly an eighth of them present only once. A CD45RO/CCR7/CD25/CD127/CD95/CD27 panel sorted naive, central memory, regulatory and stem cell-like memory CD4+ cells. Germline trimming cut 3 bases from V and 7 bases from J; bases unmatched to any gene: 6. The CDR3 extends over 15 amino acids. Germline V gene data show CDR1 as SGHTA and CDR2 as FQGNSA.

The receptor was isolated from a man aged 25 to 45 with type 1 diabetes. Specimen: naive CD4+ T cells from blood. This chain connects TRBV7-2 to TRBJ2-1; 10 positions agree with TRBD1. The CDR3: CASSFRQGARNEQFF. The CDR3 nucleotides read TGTGCCAGCAGCTTCCGACAGGGGGCGAGGAATGAGCAGTTCTTC.